These T cell receptor beta chains were read from a single sample in a study of Graves' ophthalmopathy and Graves' hyperthyroidism. TCRdb fed the multiplex PCR reads into MiXCR, producing one record per CDR3 protein. This table holds 1 million to 1.3 million distinct CDR3 sequences, approximately 35% found once. Source material: peripheral blood or thyroid tissue (not recorded which). These receptor sequences come from an adult man with Graves' hyperthyroidism. CDR3s include the opening cysteine and the closing phenylalanine or tryptophan. A D gene is named only where the DNA matches it firmly. For some rows the clone size is stated as once, few or many, or as a class when expanded; others skip it.

size: many
V: TRBV5-1
J: TRBJ2-5
D: NA
CDR3: CASSLEVNQETQYF
DNA: TGCGCCAGCAGCTTGGAGGTCAACCAAGAGACCCAGTACTTC

size: many
V: TRBV12-3/TRBV12-4
J: TRBJ1-2
D: TRBD1
CDR3: CASSPDRVDGYTF
DNA: TGTGCCAGCAGCCCGGACAGGGTTGATGGCTACACCTTC

size: many
V: TRBV7-2
J: TRBJ1-1
D: TRBD1
CDR3: CASRPDRGAEAFF
DNA: TGTGCCAGCAGACCCGACAGGGGGGCTGAAGCTTTCTTT

size: few
V: TRBV5-6
J: TRBJ1-1
D: NA
CDR3: CASRWAPNTEAFF
DNA: TGTGCCAGCAGGTGGGCCCCGAACACTGAAGCTTTCTTT

size: NA
V: TRBV7-8
J: TRBJ2-6
D: TRBD1
CDR3: CASSLGQGVGGANVLTF
DNA: TGTGCCAGCAGCTTAGGGCAGGGGGTTGGTGGGGCCAACGTCCTGACTTTC

size: NA
V: TRBV19
J: TRBJ1-1
D: TRBD1
CDR3: CASSPFTTDRANTEAFF
DNA: TGTGCCAGTAGTCCATTCACTACCGACAGGGCGAACACTGAAGCTTTCTTT

size: NA
V: TRBV10-1
J: TRBJ2-7
D: NA
CDR3: CASSESGSQGDEQYF
DNA: TGCGCCAGCAGTGAGTCGGGGTCTCAAGGGGACGAGCAGTACTTC

size: many
V: TRBV9
J: TRBJ1-1
D: NA
CDR3: CASSVGDLVPRGPEAFF
DNA: TGTGCCAGCAGCGTAGGGGATTTGGTACCCCGAGGCCCTGAAGCTTTCTTT

size: NA
V: TRBV7-2
J: TRBJ1-2
D: NA
CDR3: CSSSVTLGGNYGYTF
DNA: TGTTCCAGCAGCGTTACCCTCGGCGGAAATTATGGCTACACCTTC

size: NA
V: TRBV20-1
J: TRBJ1-5
D: NA
CDR3: CSATRTTIGNQPQHF
DNA: TGCAGTGCGACCCGAACGACAATAGGCAATCAGCCCCAGCATTTT

size: NA
V: TRBV19
J: TRBJ2-5
D: NA
CDR3: CASSIGQTWEKETQYF
DNA: TGTGCCAGTAGTATTGGACAAACCTGGGAAAAAGAGACCCAGTACTTC

size: once
V: TRBV29-1
J: TRBJ1-2
D: TRBD1
CDR3: CSVDGQGRGYTF
DNA: TGCAGCGTTGATGGACAGGGGAGGGGCTACACCTTC

size: many
V: TRBV6-1
J: TRBJ2-2
D: NA
CDR3: CASRTQGDTGELFF
DNA: TGTGCCAGCAGAACACAGGGAGACACCGGGGAGCTGTTTTTT

size: many
V: TRBV6-5
J: TRBJ1-2
D: NA
CDR3: CASSQDEIYGYTF
DNA: TGTGCCAGCAGCCAAGACGAGATCTATGGCTACACCTTC

size: NA
V: TRBV7-3
J: TRBJ2-2
D: TRBD1
CDR3: CASSSRDRGYTGELFF
DNA: TGTGCCAGCAGCTCCCGAGACAGGGGTTATACCGGGGAGCTGTTTTTT

size: NA
V: TRBV5-1
J: TRBJ2-7
D: NA
CDR3: CASSQGENYEQYF
DNA: TGCGCCAGCAGCCAAGGGGAGAACTACGAGCAGTACTTC

size: many
V: TRBV15
J: TRBJ1-5
D: NA
CDR3: CATSRDLNGDQPQHF
DNA: TGTGCCACCAGCAGAGATCTGAACGGGGATCAGCCCCAGCATTTT

size: NA
V: TRBV4-2
J: TRBJ1-1
D: NA
CDR3: CASSQGLAPEALF
DNA: TGTGCCAGCAGCCAGGGACTTGCGCCTGAAGCTCTCTTT

size: NA
V: TRBV6-5
J: TRBJ2-6
D: TRBD2
CDR3: CASSYSGRGGNVLTF
DNA: TGTGCCAGCAGTTACTCGGGGCGCGGGGGCAACGTCCTGACTTTC

size: few
V: TRBV30
J: TRBJ1-1
D: NA
CDR3: CAWSTWGHKNTEAFF
DNA: TGTGCCTGGAGTACTTGGGGACATAAGAACACTGAAGCTTTCTTT

size: many
V: TRBV7-8
J: TRBJ1-1
D: NA
CDR3: CASSYRANTEAFF
DNA: TGTGCCAGCAGCTACAGGGCGAACACTGAAGCTTTCTTT

size: many
V: TRBV7-2
J: TRBJ2-5
D: TRBD2
CDR3: CASRRTSGGAGETQYF
DNA: TGTGCCAGCAGGAGGACTAGCGGGGGGGCTGGGGAGACCCAGTACTTC

size: few
V: TRBV5-4
J: TRBJ2-7
D: NA
CDR3: CASSTRGVIYEQYF
DNA: TGTGCCAGCAGCACTCGCGGGGTAATCTACGAGCAGTACTTC

size: many
V: TRBV7-8
J: TRBJ2-7
D: TRBD2
CDR3: CASSFSSGRADEQYF
DNA: TGTGCCAGCAGCTTTTCTAGCGGGAGGGCCGACGAGCAGTACTTC

size: few
V: TRBV7-2
J: TRBJ1-1
D: NA
CDR3: CASSLRADTEAFF
DNA: TGTGCCAGCAGCTTACGGGCCGACACTGAAGCTTTCTTT

size: NA
V: TRBV5-1
J: TRBJ2-5
D: TRBD2
CDR3: CASSLVTSGRSETQYF
DNA: TGCGCCAGCAGCTTGGTGACTAGCGGGAGATCAGAGACCCAGTACTTC

size: many
V: TRBV29-1
J: TRBJ1-5
D: NA
CDR3: CSVGTEYQPQHF
DNA: TGCAGCGTTGGGACAGAGTATCAGCCCCAGCATTTT

size: few
V: TRBV5-1
J: TRBJ2-5
D: TRBD2
CDR3: CASSFGSSGRAGETQYF
DNA: TGCGCCAGCAGCTTTGGATCTAGCGGGAGAGCTGGGGAGACCCAGTACTTC

size: NA
V: TRBV10-2
J: TRBJ1-2
D: TRBD1
CDR3: CASSESWDSYYTF
DNA: TGCGCCAGCAGTGAGTCATGGGACAGCTACTACACCTTC

size: many
V: TRBV14
J: TRBJ2-2
D: NA
CDR3: CASSQDFGDGELFF
DNA: TGTGCCAGCAGCCAAGATTTTGGGGATGGGGAGCTGTTTTTT